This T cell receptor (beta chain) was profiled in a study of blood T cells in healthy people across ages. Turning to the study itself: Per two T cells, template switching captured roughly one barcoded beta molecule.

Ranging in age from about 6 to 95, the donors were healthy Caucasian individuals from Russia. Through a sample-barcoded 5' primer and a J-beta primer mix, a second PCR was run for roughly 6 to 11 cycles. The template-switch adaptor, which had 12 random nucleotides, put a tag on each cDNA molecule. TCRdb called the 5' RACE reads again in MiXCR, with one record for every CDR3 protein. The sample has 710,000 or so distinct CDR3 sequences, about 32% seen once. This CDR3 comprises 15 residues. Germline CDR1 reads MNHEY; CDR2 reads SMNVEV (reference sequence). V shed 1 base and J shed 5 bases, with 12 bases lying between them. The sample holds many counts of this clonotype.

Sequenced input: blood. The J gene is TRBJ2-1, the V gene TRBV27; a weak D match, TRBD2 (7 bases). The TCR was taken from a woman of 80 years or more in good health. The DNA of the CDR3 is TGTGCCAGCAGTTTATACGGGGGGCCCCACAATGAGCAGTTCTTC. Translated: CASSLYGGPHNEQFF.